This is a list of T cell receptor beta chains from one sample in a study of T cell changes during pregnancy in multiple sclerosis. The data were produced by immunoSEQ multiplex PCR, yet TCRdb's version contains in-frame clones alone and is incomplete. The table lists tens of thousands of clones, about nine tenths of them singletons, with 1.4% to 1.5% in the top ten. Sequenced here: peripheral blood, sampled in the third trimester of pregnancy. These receptors were taken from a female donor with multiple sclerosis, enrolled in a pregnancy study. Both conserved end residues are part of each CDR3.

v_call | cdr3_aa
TRBV30 | CAWGTPDMTGGRTDTQYF
TRBV18 | CASSPPGQGMNTEAFF
TRBV4-1 | CASSQAFDSGELFF
TRBV19 | CASSITGPYEQYF
TRBV6-1 | CASSGSPDRGRRAFF
TRBV7-2 | CASSSYMEVETQYF
TRBV6-5 | CASGVSGHNEQFF
TRBV7-2 | CASSPRASTYNEQFF
TRBV11-2 | CASSLDVEQFF
TRBV7-2 | CASSPPFVQPQHF
TRBV19 | CASSQGSSYNEQFF
TRBV7-8 | CASSLEPGLAVDEQFF
TRBV5-1 | CASSDFGNTGELFF
TRBV7-7 | CASTPITLGAQYF
TRBV6-5 | CASSYGYRVNEQFF
TRBV11-3 | CASSLGTGRRAFF
TRBV6-6 | CASGKLVAETQYF
TRBV27 | CASSLWSGLPPNTQRYTF
TRBV5-4 | CASSIGGPNQPQHF
TRBV9 | CASSAVPRTEAFF
TRBV23-1 | CASAKTGKSGYTF
TRBV2 | CASSATGKRGELFF
TRBV19 | CASSAAGDSTDTQYF